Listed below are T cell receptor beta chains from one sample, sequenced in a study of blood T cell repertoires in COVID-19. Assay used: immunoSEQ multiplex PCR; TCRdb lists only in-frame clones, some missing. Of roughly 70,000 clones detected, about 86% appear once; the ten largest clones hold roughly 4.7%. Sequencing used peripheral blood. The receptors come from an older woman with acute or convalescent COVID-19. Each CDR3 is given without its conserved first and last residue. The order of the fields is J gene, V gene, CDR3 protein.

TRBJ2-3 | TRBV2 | ASSEAPVAGGPSTDTQY
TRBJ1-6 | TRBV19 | ASSYTGIGSPLH
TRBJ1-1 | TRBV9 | ASSVGGGLNTEAF
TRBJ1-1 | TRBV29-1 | SVEEGVTEAF
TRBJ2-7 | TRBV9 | ASSIRDGGEQY
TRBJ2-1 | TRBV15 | ATSRELAGASSSYNEQF
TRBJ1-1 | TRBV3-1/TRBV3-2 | ASSATGSEAF
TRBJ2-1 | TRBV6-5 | ASRQGWYNEQF
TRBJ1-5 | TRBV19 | ASSLTGQGEFNQPQH
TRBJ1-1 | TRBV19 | ASSRYDRGRGEAF
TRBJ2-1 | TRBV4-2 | ASSQASGVVYNEQF
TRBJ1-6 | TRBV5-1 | ASSPLESQGSPLH
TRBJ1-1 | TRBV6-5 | ASRRGWGNTEAF
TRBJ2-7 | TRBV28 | ASSPGGGSYEQY
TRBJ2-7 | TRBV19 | ASPRVPLTYEQY
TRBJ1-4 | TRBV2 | ASGREGGSEKLF
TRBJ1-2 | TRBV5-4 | ASSPPGQGSSGYT
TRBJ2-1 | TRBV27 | ASNRGGGNEQF
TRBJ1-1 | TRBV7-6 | ASSLGEALNTEAF
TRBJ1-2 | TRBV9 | ASSVSGQGDGYT
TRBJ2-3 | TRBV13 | ASREAGATDTQY
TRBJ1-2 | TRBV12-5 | ASGLKAGRWYGYT
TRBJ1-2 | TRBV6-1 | ASSEASRQDYGYT
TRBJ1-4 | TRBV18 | ASSPDTGGNEKLF
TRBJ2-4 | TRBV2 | ASSSQVALAKNIQY
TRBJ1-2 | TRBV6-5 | ASRAPGGHYGYT
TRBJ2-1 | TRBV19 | ASDNTGRGNEQF
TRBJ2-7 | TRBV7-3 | ASSLGPASYEQY
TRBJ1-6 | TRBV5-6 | ASGRTGGGSPLH
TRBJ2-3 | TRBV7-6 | ASSKRTSGGATDTQY
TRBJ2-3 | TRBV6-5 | ASSFPGSDTQY
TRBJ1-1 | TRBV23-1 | ASSPDSQNTEAF
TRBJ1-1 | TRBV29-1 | SVAGVNTEAF
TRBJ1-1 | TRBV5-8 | ASSLPGAQEAF
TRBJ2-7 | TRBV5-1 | ASSLQAHSYEQY
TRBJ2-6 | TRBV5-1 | ASSPGVAGANVLT
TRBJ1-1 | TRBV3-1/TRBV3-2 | ASSPRDLNPEAF
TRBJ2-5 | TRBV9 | ASSVPPWSGQETQY
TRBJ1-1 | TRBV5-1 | ASSLDSQGLNTEAF
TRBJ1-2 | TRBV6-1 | ASSVSVGPGLVYGYT
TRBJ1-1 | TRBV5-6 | ASSREGGAF
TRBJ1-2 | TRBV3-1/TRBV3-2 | ASSPFGGRGYT
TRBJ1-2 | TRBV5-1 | ASSLEDTQGLT
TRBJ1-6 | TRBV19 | ASSTRTEVGGSPLH
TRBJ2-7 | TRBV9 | ASSVEWGRGYEQY
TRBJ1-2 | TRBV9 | ASSTRPGGENYGYT
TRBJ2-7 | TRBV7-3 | ASSPQGLAGGKPDEQY
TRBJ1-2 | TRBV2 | ASSGDRALAYGYT
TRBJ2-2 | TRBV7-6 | ASSLIGTGGPNTGELF